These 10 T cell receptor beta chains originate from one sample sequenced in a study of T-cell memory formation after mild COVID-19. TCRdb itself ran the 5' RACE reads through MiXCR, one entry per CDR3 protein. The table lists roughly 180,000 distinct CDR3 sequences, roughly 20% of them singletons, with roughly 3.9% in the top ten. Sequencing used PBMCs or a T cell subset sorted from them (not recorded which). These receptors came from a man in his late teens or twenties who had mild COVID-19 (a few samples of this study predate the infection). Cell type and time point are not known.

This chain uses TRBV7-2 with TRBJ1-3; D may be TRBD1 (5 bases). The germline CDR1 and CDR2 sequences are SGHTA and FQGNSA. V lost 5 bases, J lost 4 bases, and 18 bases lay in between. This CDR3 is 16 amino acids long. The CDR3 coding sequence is TGTGCCAGCAGCCTCTATGGGGACCTCTCGGGAAACACCATATATTTT. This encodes CASSLYGDLSGNTIYF.

The DNA of the CDR3 is TGCAGTGCTCAGCTAGCGGGGTTACTTGATACGCAGTATTTT. It codes for CSAQLAGLLDTQYF. This chain links TRBV20-1 with TRBJ2-3; TRBD2 matches at 9 bases. J lost 6 bases, V lost 5 bases, and 9 bases had no gene match. CDR3 length: 14 amino acids. Per germline, CDR1 DFQATT and CDR2 SNEGSKA (reference sequence).

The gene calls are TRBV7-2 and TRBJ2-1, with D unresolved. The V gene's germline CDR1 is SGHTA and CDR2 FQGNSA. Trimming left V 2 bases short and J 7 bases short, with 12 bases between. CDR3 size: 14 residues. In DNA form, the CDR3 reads TGTGCCAGCAGCTTAATGCCTAGTCTGAATGAGCAGTTCTTC. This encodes CASSLMPSLNEQFF.

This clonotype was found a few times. CDR3 coding DNA: TGCAGTGCTAACGGGGTGAGGGTCAGAGAGACCCAGTACTTC. The encoded protein is CSANGVRVRETQYF. The chain has TRBV20-1 and TRBJ2-5; TRBD2 is a possible D gene (5 bases). The CDR3 totals 14 residues. Germline V gives CDR1 DFQATT, CDR2 SNEGSKA (reference sequence). Trimming took off 4 bases at V and 4 bases at J, with 16 bases between the two ends.

The CDR3, as DNA: TGTGCCAGCATCGGGACAGATGGAAACACCATATATTTT. It specifies CASIGTDGNTIYF. V gene TRBV28 combines with J gene TRBJ1-3; 7 bases map to TRBD1. The length of the CDR3 is 13 residues. Germline values: CDR1 MDHEN, CDR2 SYDVKM. Unmatched junction bases numbered 3, after V lost 7 bases and J lost 3 bases.

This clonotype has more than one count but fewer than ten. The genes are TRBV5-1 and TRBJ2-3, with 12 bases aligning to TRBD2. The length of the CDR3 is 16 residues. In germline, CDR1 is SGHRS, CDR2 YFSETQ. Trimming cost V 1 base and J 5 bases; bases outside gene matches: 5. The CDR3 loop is CASSLSASGGEDTQYF. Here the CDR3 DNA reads TGCGCCAGCAGCTTGAGTGCTAGCGGGGGGGAAGATACGCAGTATTTT.

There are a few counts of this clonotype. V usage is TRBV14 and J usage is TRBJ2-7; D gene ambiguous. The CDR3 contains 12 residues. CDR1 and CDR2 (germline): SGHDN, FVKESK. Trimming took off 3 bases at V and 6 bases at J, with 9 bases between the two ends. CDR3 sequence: CASSHMCLEQYV. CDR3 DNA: TGTGCCAGCAGCCACATGTGCCTCGAGCAGTACGTC.

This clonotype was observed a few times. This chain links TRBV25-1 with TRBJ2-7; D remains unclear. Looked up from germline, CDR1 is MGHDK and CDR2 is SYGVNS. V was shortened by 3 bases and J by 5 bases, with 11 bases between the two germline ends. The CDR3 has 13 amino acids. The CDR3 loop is CASSEPGRDEQYV. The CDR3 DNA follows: TGTGCCAGCAGTGAGCCGGGTCGCGACGAGCAGTACGTC.

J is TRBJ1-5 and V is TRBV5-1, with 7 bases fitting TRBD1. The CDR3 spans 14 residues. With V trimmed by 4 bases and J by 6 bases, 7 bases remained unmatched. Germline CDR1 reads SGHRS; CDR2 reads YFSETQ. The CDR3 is CASSPGGRAQPQHF. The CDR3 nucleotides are TGCGCCAGCAGCCCAGGGGGACGGGCTCAGCCCCAGCATTTT.

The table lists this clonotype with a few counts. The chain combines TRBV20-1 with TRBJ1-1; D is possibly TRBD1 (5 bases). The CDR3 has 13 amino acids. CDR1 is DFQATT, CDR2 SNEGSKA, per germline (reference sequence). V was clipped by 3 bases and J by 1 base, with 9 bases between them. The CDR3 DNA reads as TGCAGTGCTAGTGCAGGGAGGAACACTGAAGCTTTCTTT. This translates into CSASAGRNTEAFF.